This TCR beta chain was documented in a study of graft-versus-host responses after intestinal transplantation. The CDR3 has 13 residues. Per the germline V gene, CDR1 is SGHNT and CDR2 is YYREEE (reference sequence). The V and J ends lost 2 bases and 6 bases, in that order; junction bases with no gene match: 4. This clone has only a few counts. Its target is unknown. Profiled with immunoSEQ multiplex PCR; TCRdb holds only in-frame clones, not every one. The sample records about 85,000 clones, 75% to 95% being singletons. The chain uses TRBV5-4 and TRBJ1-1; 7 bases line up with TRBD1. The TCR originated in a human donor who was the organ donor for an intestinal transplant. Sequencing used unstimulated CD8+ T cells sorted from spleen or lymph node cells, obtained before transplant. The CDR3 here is CASSFQGGAEAFF. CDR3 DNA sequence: TGTGCCAGCAGCTTCCAGGGGGGGGCTGAAGCTTTCTTT.